Below, one TCR beta chain is given with its context. The target antigen is unknown. This entry belongs to a study of T cells in localized non-small cell lung cancer. Study-wide results and limits: Median detection of top 100 tumor clones in adjacent lung was 55 to 60 clones. Heterogeneity remains possible, as sequencing covered one tumor region only.

TCRdb's copy holds only in-frame clones and misses some; the assay was immunoSEQ multiplex PCR. The table shows some 30,000 clones, with under 90% occurring only once. Trimming stripped 0 bases from V and 7 bases from J, with 7 bases between. The germline CDR1 and CDR2 sequences are LNHDA and SQIVND (reference sequence). The CDR3 runs 13 residues. Sequenced here: peripheral blood, sampled before any cancer treatment. The origin of this receptor is a male donor aged 60 or older with stage III lung adenocarcinoma. The genes are TRBV19 and TRBJ1-5; D not certain. The CDR3: CASSIDRKQPQHF. The CDR3 DNA reads as TGTGCCAGTAGTATAGATCGGAAGCAGCCCCAGCATTTT.